This T cell receptor (beta chain) comes out of a study of T cell repertoires and HLA-DP antigens. Study-level background: Versus self, one alloantigen differed at one groove amino acid, the other at nine to eleven. Study-level findings and limits: Against one allele, clones undetected before culture averaged about 35%; against the other, approximately 51%.

To note about this clone: Its antigen is undetermined.

The germline V gene encodes CDR1 MDHEN and CDR2 SYDVKM. The CDR3 sequence is 13 residues long. The V segment lost 6 bases and the J segment 5 bases; nucleotides outside the gene matches: 5. Profiled with immunoSEQ multiplex PCR; TCRdb holds only in-frame clones, not every one. The data show some 89,000 clones, about nine tenths seen once. This TCR was sampled from a middle-aged man in good health and CMV-seronegative. Sequenced material: CD4+ T cells from PBMCs. This rearrangement joins TRBV28 to TRBJ2-3; 7 bases align to TRBD2. CDR3 in DNA: TGTGCCAGCAGGCTGGGAGGGAAAGATACGCAGTATTTT. Its protein is CASRLGGKDTQYF.